This T cell receptor (beta chain) was recorded in a study of fetal regulatory T cell absence and autoimmunity. Study overall: IPEX patients had exocrine pancreas autoimmunity without clinical diabetes. Study-wide findings and caveats: Pancreas TCRs were oligoclonally enriched versus cord blood, some clones over 95-fold.

On this clone itself: No antigen is known for it.

V was clipped by 4 bases and J by 9 bases; unmatched bases: 13. This CDR3 has 16 residues. From germline, CDR1 is SGHNT and CDR2 YYREEE (reference sequence). Sequencing was at survey level. Produced via immunoSEQ multiplex PCR; TCRdb's table is partial and in-frame only. This table has 45,000 to 50,000 clones, about 79% appearing once. The sample was cord blood. The TCR originated in a newborn boy with IPEX syndrome. V is TRBV5-4 and J is TRBJ1-6; 7 nucleotides align to TRBD1. The CDR3, as DNA: TGTGCCAGCAGCCTCCCCGGGACAGATGGCGGTTCACCCCTCCACTTT. Translation gives CASSLPGTDGGSPLHF. Based on the CDR3 plus reference TRBV5-4 and TRBJ1-6, the full variable domain is ETGVTQSPTHLIKTRGQQVTLRCSSQSGHNTVSWYQQALGQGPQFIFQYYREEENGRGNFPPRFSGLQFPNYSSELNVNALELDDSALYLCASSLPGTDGGSPLHFGNGTRLTVT.